Reported below is one T cell receptor (beta chain). The data derive from a study of control samples from healthy donors and cancer patients. This CDR3 is built from 19 residues. Trimming took 0 bases from V and 0 from J; bases not matched to a gene: 7. In germline, CDR1 is SGHRS, CDR2 YFSETQ. Some clones are missing from TCRdb's copy, which holds only in-frame ones; the method was immunoSEQ multiplex PCR. The table has some 170,000 clones, 96% seen once. The chain carries TRBV5-1 and TRBJ2-3; TRBD2 matches 13 bases. The material sequenced was blood. The sequence came from a woman aged 25 to 39 in good health. CDR3 residues: CASSLVTSGGAVSTDTQYF. Here the CDR3 DNA reads TGCGCCAGCAGCTTGGTCACTAGCGGGGGGGCGGTCAGCACAGATACGCAGTATTTT.